These 5 T cell receptor beta chains originate from one sample sequenced in a study of cytomegalovirus exposure and HLA in healthy donors. PCR employed 60 Vbeta and 13 Jbeta primers. Measured with immunoSEQ multiplex PCR; TCRdb has only the in-frame clones, and not every one. The sample has around 140,000 clones, and its top ten clones hold approximately 1.7%. Sequenced input: PBMCs. Receptor source: a woman between 40 and 55 years old in good health and CMV-seropositive.

CDR3 residues: CASSPITGGTDTQYF. CDR3 DNA sequence: TGTGCCAGCAGCCCAATCACAGGGGGGACAGATACGCAGTATTTT. This chain joins TRBV11-3 and TRBJ2-3, with 8 bases matching TRBD1. Losses at the gene ends were 5 bases for V and 3 bases for J; bases not matched to a gene: 7. Per the germline V gene, CDR1 is SGHNT and CDR2 is YENEEA. CDR3 length equals 15 residues.

The V call is TRBV28, the J call TRBJ1-3; unclear D gene. The CDR3 consists of 13 residues. V dropped 6 bases and J dropped 6 bases, with 12 bases sitting between them. Germline V CDR1 and CDR2: MDHEN, SYDVKM. The CDR3 DNA follows: TGTGCCAGCAGCCAAGGACTTCTAAACACCATATATTTT. As protein: CASSQGLLNTIYF. Filled out from reference TRBV28 and TRBJ1-3, the complete variable domain reads DVKVTQSSRYLVKRTGEKVFLECVQDMDHENMFWYRQDPGLGLRLIYFSYDVKMKEKGDIPEGYSVSREKKERFSLILESASTNQTSMYLCASSQGLLNTIYFGEGSWLTVV.

V usage is TRBV2 and J usage is TRBJ1-2; the D is unclear. The CDR3 runs to 14 residues. Germline V gene lookup returns CDR1 SNHLY and CDR2 FYNNEI. Trimming stripped 6 bases from V and 8 bases from J, with 19 bases between. Here the CDR3 reads CASSALLAAEGYTF. The CDR3 bases are TGTGCCAGCAGCGCACTCTTGGCGGCGGAGGGCTACACCTTC.

The CDR3, as DNA: TGCGCCAGCAGCCCGAGATCCGGGACAGGGTGGACCGGGGAGCTGTTTTTT. Translating gives CASSPRSGTGWTGELFF. The chain has TRBV4-1 and TRBJ2-2; TRBD1 matches at 9 bases. J gave up 5 bases and V 4 bases, and 11 bases lay outside the gene matches. Germline CDR1 and CDR2: MGHRA and YSYEKL. This CDR3 is 17 amino acids long.

The chain recombines TRBV9 with TRBJ2-3, with D perhaps matching TRBD1 (5 bases). This CDR3 comprises 14 residues. V lost 4 bases to trimming and J lost 2 bases, with 11 bases between them. Per the germline V gene, CDR1 is SGDLS and CDR2 is YYNGEE. CDR3: CASSLTGPTDTQYF. CDR3 nucleotide sequence: TGTGCCAGCAGCCTAACAGGACCCACAGATACGCAGTATTTT.